This TCR beta chain was profiled in a study of technical replicates of blood from four donors. Repertoires were generated with immunoSEQ multiplex PCR, while TCRdb's copy carries only in-frame clones and drops some. The sample contains about 94,000 clones, around 95% of which appear only once. Germline V gene data show CDR1 as SNHLY and CDR2 as FYNNEI. The CDR3 consists of 13 residues. With 6 bases removed from V and 3 bases from J, the gap between germline ends came to 11 bases. The rearrangement uses TRBV2 and TRBJ2-5, with TRBD1 as a possible D gene (6 bases). The clonotype was recovered from a human donor in good health. The sequenced material came from T cells isolated from PBMCs. The CDR3 here is CASRDSVEETQYF. DNA of the CDR3: TGTGCCAGCAGGGACAGTGTTGAAGAGACCCAGTACTTC.